This T cell receptor (beta chain) was observed in a study of cytomegalovirus exposure and HLA in healthy donors. Study-level findings and limits: The majority of TCR sequences were rare, yet some public TCRs appeared in many donors. According to an earlier analysis, most TCR beta V segments yielded productive rearrangements about 87% or about 30% of the time.

Comment on this clone: Its specificity is not known.

The CDR3 is 17 amino acids. V was pared by 5 bases and J by 4 bases, with 21 bases between. The V gene's germline CDR1 is MNHEY and CDR2 SMNVEV (reference sequence). PCR primers comprised 60 Vbeta and 13 Jbeta primers. Data came from immunoSEQ multiplex PCR; TCRdb stores just in-frame clones and leaves some out. The data hold 150,000 to 200,000 clones, with more than 65% observed a single time. V is TRBV27 and J is TRBJ2-1; TRBD2 might be the D (5 bases). This receptor was obtained from a woman in her thirties in good health and CMV-seronegative. The sequencing input was PBMCs. The CDR3 is CASSPPMWGTGYNEQFF. The CDR3 DNA sequence: TGTGCCAGCAGTCCCCCTATGTGGGGAACGGGGTACAATGAGCAGTTCTTC.